The 21 T cell receptor beta chains in this list originate from one sample, sequenced in a study of blood T cell repertoires in COVID-19. Generated by immunoSEQ multiplex PCR, the TCRdb table keeps only in-frame clones and is missing some. There are 200,000 to 250,000 clones in the sample; about 85% occur only once, and 1.5% to 2% lies in the top ten. What was sequenced was peripheral blood. These TCRs come from a man between 65 and 79 years old with acute or convalescent COVID-19.

This chain uses TRBV28 with TRBJ1-5; TRBD1 aligns across 12 bases. Germline V gene data show CDR1 as MDHEN and CDR2 as SYDVKM. The CDR3 length is 16 residues. V shed 8 bases and J 1 base; nucleotides not matched to a gene: 6. For the CDR3, the DNA is TGTGCCAGCGGGGACAGGGGGCGGTCGAGCAATCAGCCCCAGCATTTT. Protein: CASGDRGRSSNQPQHF.

The chain links TRBV5-4 to TRBJ2-7; 9 nucleotides align to TRBD2. Trimming took 0 bases from V and 7 from J; bases not matched to a gene: 8. The CDR3 spans 15 residues. Germline CDR1 is SGHNT and CDR2 is YYREEE (reference sequence). CDR3 residues: CASSLVSSGIGEQYF. In nucleotides, the CDR3 is TGTGCCAGCAGCTTGGTGTCTAGCGGGATTGGGGAGCAGTACTTC.

This clone appeared a few times. The chain joins TRBV3-1 (or the pseudogene TRBV3-2) to TRBJ2-3, with D possibly matching TRBD1 (6 bases). Germline V lookup: CDR1 LGHDT, CDR2 YNNKEL (reference sequence). This CDR3 region has 15 residues. Between the trimmed V and J ends, which lost 4 bases and 2 bases, there was a span of 13 bases. CDR3 nucleotide sequence: TGTGCCAGCAGCCCCCTAGGGGGAAACACAGATACGCAGTATTTT. Its translation: CASSPLGGNTDTQYF.

The chain is built from TRBV19 and TRBJ1-2; D unclear. The CDR3 runs 14 residues. In germline, CDR1 is LNHDA, CDR2 SQIVND (reference sequence). Trimming took off 6 bases at V and 0 bases at J, with 11 bases between the two ends. CDR3 in DNA: TGTGCCAGTAGGGCCCGGGAAACTAACTATGGCTACACCTTC. It specifies CASRARETNYGYTF.

The rearrangement links TRBV7-9 to TRBJ2-1, with D unclear. Deletions cut 5 bases from V and 4 bases from J, with 12 bases between. Germline lookup yields CDR1 SEHNR and CDR2 FQNEAQ (reference sequence). The CDR3 runs to 14 residues. The CDR3 region has the DNA TGTGCCAGCAGCAAGCGTTACTTTTACAATGAGCAGTTCTTC. Its translation is CASSKRYFYNEQFF.

The V call is TRBV6-2 or TRBV6-3, the J call TRBJ2-6; 8 nucleotides match TRBD1. Germline V gene sequence: CDR1 MNHEY, CDR2 SVGEGT. The CDR3 extends over 19 amino acids. V shed 2 bases and J 1 base; nucleotides not matched to a gene: 10. For the CDR3, the DNA is TGTGCCAGCAGTTACGAACCGGGACAGGTGTTTTCTGGGGCCAACGTCCTGACTTTC. It translates to CASSYEPGQVFSGANVLTF.

The rearrangement uses TRBV2 and TRBJ1-1; 8 bases are a match to TRBD1. The CDR3 is made up of 15 amino acids. Germline V gene sequence: CDR1 SNHLY, CDR2 FYNNEI. V lost 7 bases, J lost 0 bases, and 7 bases stayed unmatched. The CDR3 is CASTRQGNMNTEAFF. DNA for the CDR3: TGTGCCAGCACCCGACAGGGGAACATGAACACTGAAGCTTTCTTT.

The chain is built from TRBV5-5 and TRBJ1-4, with D unclear. Trimming removed 0 bases at V and 7 bases at J, with 7 bases between. This CDR3 spans 13 amino acids. The germline V gene encodes CDR1 SGHKS and CDR2 YYEKEE (reference sequence). The CDR3 bases are TGTGCCAGCAGCTTGGTGCCAGGTGAAAAACTGTTTTTT. Encoded protein: CASSLVPGEKLFF. Full variable domain (remainder filled in from reference TRBV5-5 and TRBJ1-4): DAGVTQSPTHLIKTRGQQVTLRCSPISGHKSVSWYQQVLGQGPQFIFQYYEKEERGRGNFPDRFSARQFPNYSSELNVNALLLGDSALYLCASSLVPGEKLFFGSGTQLSVL.

The CDR3 loop is CASSLGTGKGEPQHF. DNA for the CDR3: TGTGCCAGCAGCTTAGGAACAGGGAAAGGTGAGCCCCAGCATTTT. The rearrangement joins TRBV7-9 to TRBJ1-5; a possible D gene is TRBD1 (6 bases). Germline V gene sequence: CDR1 SEHNR, CDR2 FQNEAQ (reference sequence). The CDR3 has 15 amino acids. Trimming took off 1 base at V and 8 bases at J, with 15 bases between the two ends.

The chain joins TRBV5-4 to TRBJ2-1, with 10 bases that match TRBD1. Germline assignment: CDR1 SGHNT and CDR2 YYREEE (reference sequence). V shed 5 bases and J 6 bases; nucleotides not matched to a gene: 11. The CDR3 length is 16 residues. CDR3 DNA sequence: TGTGCCAGCAGTCCTCCGGGACAGGGGTGGCCCAATGAGCAGTTCTTC. It yields the protein CASSPPGQGWPNEQFF.

In this sample, this clone turned up once. The chain couples TRBV5-6 to TRBJ1-2, with 7 bases identical to TRBD1. Trimming at V came to 2 bases and at J to 0 bases, leaving 4 bases not matched to a gene. The CDR3 is 15 residues long. Germline lookup yields CDR1 SGHDT and CDR2 YYEEEE. The CDR3 DNA reads as TGTGCCAGCAGCTTTGAAGGGGGCGCTAACTATGGCTACACCTTC. Translation gives CASSFEGGANYGYTF.

Only one count was recorded for this clone. The chain is built from TRBV11-2 and TRBJ1-4, with D possibly TRBD1 on 5 matching bases. The V end was cut by 0 bases, the J end by 8 bases, with 16 bases between. The CDR3 is 16 amino acids. Per the germline V gene, CDR1 is SGHAT and CDR2 is FQNNGV. The CDR3 loop is CASSLDRQPLSEKLFF. The CDR3 DNA is TGTGCCAGCAGCTTAGATCGACAGCCACTTTCGGAAAAACTGTTTTTT.

This chain joins TRBV9 and TRBJ2-5; a possible D gene is TRBD1 (6 bases). This CDR3 is 14 amino acids long. Germline V lookup: CDR1 SGDLS, CDR2 YYNGEE. Trimming stripped 6 bases from V and 5 bases from J, with 17 bases between. CDR3 sequence reads: CASNPAQGWETQYF. The DNA for the CDR3 is TGTGCCAGCAACCCGGCACAGGGCTGGGAGACCCAGTACTTC.

The rearrangement uses TRBV3-1 (or the pseudogene TRBV3-2) and TRBJ2-7, with TRBD1 as a possible D gene (6 bases). The length of the CDR3 is 16 residues. Looked up from germline, CDR1 is LGHDT and CDR2 is YNNKEL (reference sequence). The V and J ends lost 3 bases and 1 base respectively, with 16 bases between them. CDR3 sequence: CASSHSQLRGSYEQYF. CDR3 nucleotides: TGTGCCAGCAGCCATTCCCAGCTAAGGGGGTCCTACGAGCAGTACTTC.

This clone was seen only once. V and J are TRBV5-1 and TRBJ2-7, with TRBD1 matching over 7 bases. V shed 6 bases and J 7 bases; nucleotides not matched to a gene: 16. Per germline, CDR1 SGHRS and CDR2 YFSETQ. This CDR3 spans 15 amino acids. CDR3 nucleotides: TGCGCCAGCACCCCCGGACAGGCTGGGGTTGGGGAGCAGTACTTC. Translating it yields CASTPGQAGVGEQYF.

The chain has TRBV5-4 and TRBJ2-7; the match to TRBD2 covers 7 bases. The J segment lost 2 bases and the V segment lost 3 bases, leaving 8 bases of the junction unmatched. CDR3 length: 15 amino acids. CDR1 SGHNT and CDR2 YYREEE come from the germline V gene (reference sequence). CDR3 in DNA: TGTGCCAGCAGCTGGGGGGGAAGGCGAACCTACGAGCAGTACTTC. This codes for CASSWGGRRTYEQYF. The variable domain in full, completed from reference TRBV5-4 and TRBJ2-7, reads ETGVTQSPTHLIKTRGQQVTLRCSSQSGHNTVSWYQQALGQGPQFIFQYYREEENGRGNFPPRFSGLQFPNYSSELNVNALELDDSALYLCASSWGGRRTYEQYFGPGTRLTVT.

The chain is built from TRBV5-1 and TRBJ2-7; 11 nucleotides line up with TRBD1. Trimming at V came to 5 bases and at J to 4 bases, leaving 5 bases not matched to a gene. CDR1 and CDR2 (germline): SGHRS, YFSETQ. This CDR3 region has 14 residues. DNA for the CDR3: TGCGCCAGCAGAAGGACAGGGGGCCAATACGAGCAGTACTTC. Amino acids: CASRRTGGQYEQYF.

The chain employs TRBV9 and TRBJ2-2; possibly TRBD1 for D (5 bases). The V end lost 0 bases, the J end lost 5 bases, and 14 bases lay between the germline ends. CDR3 length: 16 residues. Germline V gene sequence: CDR1 SGDLS, CDR2 YYNGEE. CDR3 region: CASSVDLGARTGELFF. The DNA of the CDR3 is TGTGCCAGCAGCGTAGATCTAGGGGCAAGGACCGGGGAGCTGTTTTTT.

The genes are TRBV4-2 and TRBJ1-1, with 7 positions matching TRBD1. Germline V gene lookup returns CDR1 LGHNA and CDR2 YNFKEQ. There are 15 residues in the CDR3. With 0 bases clipped from V and 7 bases from J, the junction kept 8 bases outside the gene matches. CDR3 protein: CASSQESGTAGEAFF. CDR3 DNA sequence: TGTGCCAGCAGCCAAGAATCCGGGACAGCTGGTGAAGCTTTCTTT.

The chain uses TRBV6-5 and TRBJ1-2, with TRBD1 identical over 10 bases. This CDR3 comprises 14 residues. Germline values: CDR1 MNHEY, CDR2 SVGAGI. V lost 6 bases, J lost 4 bases, and 5 bases stayed unmatched. DNA of the CDR3: TGTGCCAGCAGGGGACAGGGGCTCGGCTATGGCTACACCTTC. The encoded protein is CASRGQGLGYGYTF.

This sequence joins TRBV5-5 and TRBJ2-7; a weak D match, TRBD2 (6 bases). V gave up 2 bases and J gave up 2 bases, with 20 bases separating them. CDR1 is SGHKS, CDR2 YYEKEE, per germline (reference sequence). This CDR3 region has 17 residues. CDR3 DNA sequence: TGTGCCAGCAGCTTCTTCTGGGACTCCTCCGGCCCCTACGAGCAGTACTTC. Translation: CASSFFWDSSGPYEQYF.